This section outlines one T cell receptor (beta chain) sequence together with its context. This sample was included in a study of blood T cell repertoires in COVID-19. Across the study: The United States, Italy and Spain provided the acute and convalescent COVID-19 samples. The cDNA or gDNA used as material had been derived from T cells, B-cell-depleted T cells, or PBMCs.

As handled by the study authors: For nucleated cells, counts were estimated from reference gene primer amplification. TCRdb's copy holds only in-frame clones and misses some; the assay was immunoSEQ multiplex PCR. The DNA gave D and trimming, while V, J and clone size come from that table. The repertoire has about 240,000 clones, approximately 86% of them found once; the top ten carry 2.5% to 3%. Participants, roughly 18 to 90 years old, spanned under 30 US areas. The junction had 17 bases not matched to a gene; V was cut back by 4 bases and J by 3 bases. CDR3 length equals 18 residues. Per germline, CDR1 SNHLY and CDR2 FYNNEI.

The sequenced sample consisted of PBMCs or T cells enriched from blood (not recorded which). The clonotype originates from a woman in her thirties with acute COVID-19. The chain uses TRBV2 and TRBJ1-2, with 7 bases aligning to TRBD1. For the CDR3, the DNA is TGTGCCAGCAGTGGCTCCCCCTCTACAGGGGAAGTATACTATGGCTACACCTTC. This sequence encodes CASSGSPSTGEVYYGYTF.